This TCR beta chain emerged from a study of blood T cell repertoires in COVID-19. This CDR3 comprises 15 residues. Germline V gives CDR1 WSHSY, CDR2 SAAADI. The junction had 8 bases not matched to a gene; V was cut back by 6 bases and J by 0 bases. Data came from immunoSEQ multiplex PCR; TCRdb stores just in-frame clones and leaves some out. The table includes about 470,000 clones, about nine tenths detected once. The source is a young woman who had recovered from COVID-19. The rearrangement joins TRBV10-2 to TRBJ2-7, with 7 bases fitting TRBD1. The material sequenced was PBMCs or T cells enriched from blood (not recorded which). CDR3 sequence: CASRGQSLLSYEQYF. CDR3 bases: TGCGCCAGCAGGGGACAGTCACTACTCTCCTACGAGCAGTACTTC.